The 29 T cell receptor beta chains listed next were all sequenced from one sample in a study of T cells in pancreatic ductal adenocarcinoma. Repertoires were generated with immunoSEQ multiplex PCR, while TCRdb's copy carries only in-frame clones and drops some. The sample has 97,000 or so clones, about 95% seen once. Selected pancreatic ductal adenocarcinoma patients had undergone surgery without neoadjuvant therapy. Material: PBMCs. The receptors derive from a human donor with pancreatic ductal adenocarcinoma.

This chain joins TRBV4-2 and TRBJ2-3; 10 bases are a match to TRBD2. The CDR3 contains 19 residues. Looked up from germline, CDR1 is LGHNA and CDR2 is YNFKEQ. V shed 0 bases, J shed 3 bases, and the junction held 12 bases outside the gene matches. The CDR3 sequence: CASSQDFIASGRLTDTQYF. The CDR3 coding sequence is TGTGCCAGCAGCCAAGATTTCATCGCTAGCGGGAGATTAACAGATACGCAGTATTTT.

J is TRBJ2-1 and V is TRBV27; possibly TRBD2 for D (5 bases). Trimming pared 2 bases from V and 3 bases from J, leaving 8 bases between. The CDR3 runs 14 residues. CDR1 and CDR2 (germline): MNHEY, SMNVEV (reference sequence). Here the CDR3 DNA reads TGTGCCAGCAGTTTAGGACTGGACTACAATGAGCAGTTCTTC. Translation gives CASSLGLDYNEQFF.

The chain carries TRBV10-3 and TRBJ2-7, with D perhaps TRBD2 (5 bases). The V and J ends lost 7 bases and 0 bases respectively, with 13 bases between them. Per the germline V gene, CDR1 is ENHRY and CDR2 is SYGVKD. This CDR3 has 14 residues. CDR3 sequence (DNA): TGTGCCATCACCGAGGGTTGGGGCTCCTACGAGCAGTACTTC. It encodes CAITEGWGSYEQYF.

The rearrangement links TRBV6-1 to TRBJ2-7; D remains unclear. The CDR3 runs 11 residues. Trimming cost V 11 bases and J 4 bases, with 12 bases left between them. Germline CDR1 and CDR2: MNHNS and SASEGT. The chain's CDR3 is CAVDPGYEQYF. The DNA of the CDR3 is TGTGCCGTCGACCCGGGTTACGAGCAGTACTTC.

V usage is TRBV29-1 and J usage is TRBJ1-4; possibly TRBD1 for D (6 bases). CDR1 and CDR2 from the germline V gene are SQVTM and ANQGSEA. The CDR3 length is 13 residues. Between the trimmed V and J ends, which lost 5 bases and 7 bases, there was a span of 14 bases. CDR3 region: CSVRAGGAEKLFF. The CDR3 region has the DNA TGCAGCGTTAGGGCCGGGGGGGCTGAAAAACTGTTTTTT.

V is TRBV5-1 and J is TRBJ1-2, with 7 nucleotides matching TRBD1. Per germline, CDR1 SGHRS and CDR2 YFSETQ. V shed 3 bases, J shed 8 bases, and the junction held 10 bases outside the gene matches. CDR3 length equals 14 residues. The CDR3 region is CASSWDRTFGGYTF. In nucleotides, the CDR3 is TGCGCCAGCAGCTGGGACAGAACCTTCGGGGGCTACACCTTC.

This chain links TRBV10-3 with TRBJ1-3; D is perhaps TRBD1 (5 bases). Per the germline V gene, CDR1 is ENHRY and CDR2 is SYGVKD. The CDR3 length is 14 residues. Trimming removed 11 bases at V and 1 base at J, with 15 bases between. CDR3 protein: CAAGTQGSGNTIYF. The CDR3 DNA reads as TGTGCCGCAGGAACCCAGGGATCTGGAAACACCATATATTTT.

The V and J genes are TRBV7-9 and TRBJ2-2; D perhaps matches TRBD1 (6 bases). With 2 bases removed from V and 1 base from J, the gap between germline ends came to 8 bases. Looked up from germline, CDR1 is SEHNR and CDR2 is FQNEAQ (reference sequence). The CDR3 is made up of 15 amino acids. CDR3 sequence (DNA): TGTGCCAGCAGCTTACTGGGACAGAACACCGGGGAGCTGTTTTTT. Amino acids: CASSLLGQNTGELFF.

This chain links TRBV30 with TRBJ2-2; 8 nucleotides align to TRBD1. Losses at the gene ends were 2 bases for V and 0 bases for J; bases not matched to a gene: 2. Looked up from germline, CDR1 is GTSNPN and CDR2 is SVGIG (reference sequence). The CDR3 runs to 15 residues. The CDR3 DNA follows: TGTGCCTGGAGTTCACAGGGGGCGAACACCGGGGAGCTGTTTTTT. Translating gives CAWSSQGANTGELFF.

The chain combines TRBV30 with TRBJ2-7; 10 bases are a match to TRBD2. This CDR3 has 14 amino acids. V trimming: 2 bases; J trimming: 5 bases; junction bases outside the gene matches: 6. The germline gives CDR1 GTSNPN, CDR2 SVGIG (reference sequence). The CDR3 nucleotides are TGTGCCTGGAGTTCAGCGGGAGGGCCTAACGAGCAGTACTTC. It codes for CAWSSAGGPNEQYF. Filled out from reference TRBV30 and TRBJ2-7, the complete variable domain reads SQTIHQWPATLVQPVGSPLSLECTVEGTSNPNLYWYRQAAGRGLQLLFYSVGIGQISSEVPQNLSASRPQDRQFILSSKKLLLSDSGFYLCAWSSAGGPNEQYFGPGTRLTVT.

This clone appeared once. The chain couples TRBV5-6 to TRBJ2-1; 9 nucleotides match TRBD2. This CDR3 has 16 residues. The junction had 4 bases not matched to a gene; V was cut back by 2 bases and J by 1 base. Germline values: CDR1 SGHDT, CDR2 YYEEEE. This CDR3 reads CASSFLAGASYNEQFF. DNA of the CDR3: TGTGCCAGCAGCTTCTTAGCGGGAGCGTCCTACAATGAGCAGTTCTTC. The whole variable domain, filled in from reference TRBV5-6 and TRBJ2-1, reads DAGVTQSPTHLIKTRGQQVTLRCSPKSGHDTVSWYQQALGQGPQFIFQYYEEEERQRGNFPDRFSGHQFPNYSSELNVNALLLGDSALYLCASSFLAGASYNEQFFGPGTRLTVL.

This clone was seen more than once but under ten times. The genes are TRBV2 and TRBJ2-7; 11 nucleotides line up with TRBD2. This CDR3 region has 15 residues. Germline V lookup: CDR1 SNHLY, CDR2 FYNNEI. V gave up 6 bases and J gave up 3 bases; unmatched junction bases: 7. CDR3: CASRVLAGGGYEQYF. Written as DNA, the CDR3 is TGTGCCAGCAGGGTTCTAGCGGGAGGAGGCTACGAGCAGTACTTC.

The chain is built from TRBV28 and TRBJ2-7, with 7 bases fitting TRBD1. The CDR3 is 12 amino acids. With 6 bases clipped from V and 2 bases from J, the junction kept 1 base outside the gene matches. Germline V gene data show CDR1 as MDHEN and CDR2 as SYDVKM. The CDR3 nucleotides read TGTGCCAGCAGGGGACAGCCCTACGAGCAGTACTTC. This gives the protein CASRGQPYEQYF.

The genes are TRBV6-5 and TRBJ2-4, with 7 bases matching TRBD1. This CDR3 comprises 13 residues. Germline lookup yields CDR1 MNHEY and CDR2 SVGAGI. V shed 11 bases and J 2 bases; nucleotides not matched to a gene: 6. The CDR3 sequence: CAALDRSKNIQYF. CDR3 nucleotide sequence: TGTGCCGCACTGGACAGGTCCAAAAACATTCAGTACTTC.

This chain uses TRBV10-1 with TRBJ2-1, with 12 bases identical to TRBD2. CDR1 and CDR2 from the germline V gene are WNHNN and SYGVQD (reference sequence). This CDR3 has 13 residues. J lost 9 bases, V lost 8 bases, and 5 bases had no gene match. The CDR3 loop reads CASGGTSGSEQFF. DNA of the CDR3: TGCGCCAGCGGAGGGACTAGCGGGTCTGAGCAGTTCTTC.

The rearrangement uses TRBV6-5 and TRBJ2-5, with a possible D match to TRBD1 (6 bases). V was trimmed by 6 bases and J by 7 bases, leaving 12 bases between them. Germline loops: CDR1 MNHEY, CDR2 SVGAGI. The CDR3 is made up of 12 amino acids. The CDR3 region has the DNA TGTGCCAGCAGCCACGTAGGGGGGACCCAGTACTTC. It is translated as CASSHVGGTQYF.

The chain recombines TRBV6-5 with TRBJ2-1; TRBD1 matches at 7 bases. In germline, CDR1 is MNHEY, CDR2 SVGAGI. The J segment lost 9 bases and the V segment lost 1 base, leaving 9 bases of the junction unmatched. The CDR3 covers 15 residues. The CDR3 DNA reads as TGTGCCAGCAGTTACTTCACAGGGGTGCATAGTGAGCAGTTCTTC. Protein product: CASSYFTGVHSEQFF.

The chain combines TRBV19 with TRBJ2-5; maybe TRBD2 (5 bases). V lost 3 bases and J lost 2, with 7 bases in between. CDR3 length: 13 amino acids. Germline CDR1 reads LNHDA; CDR2 reads SQIVND (reference sequence). The chain's CDR3 is CASSIGGQETQYF. DNA of the CDR3: TGTGCCAGTAGTATCGGCGGGCAAGAGACCCAGTACTTC.

This sequence joins TRBV5-1 and TRBJ2-3; possibly TRBD2 for D (6 bases). Trimming shortened V by 0 bases and J by 4 bases, and 9 bases separated the two germline ends. The CDR3 runs 14 residues. Looked up from germline, CDR1 is SGHRS and CDR2 is YFSETQ. This chain's CDR3 is CASSLGGGSDTQYF. Here the CDR3 DNA reads TGCGCCAGCAGCTTGGGGGGAGGATCAGATACGCAGTATTTT.

The V gene is TRBV7-8, the J gene TRBJ2-1; no clear D gene. Looked up from germline, CDR1 is SGHVS and CDR2 is FQNEAQ. The V end was cut by 5 bases, the J end by 0 bases, with 11 bases between. This CDR3 spans 15 amino acids. The chain's CDR3 is CASSPGGNSYNEQFF. CDR3 nucleotide sequence: TGTGCCAGCAGCCCCGGTGGTAACTCCTACAATGAGCAGTTCTTC.

This clone was seen a few times. This chain uses TRBV5-1 with TRBJ1-4; D perhaps matches TRBD1 (6 bases). V lost 2 bases and J lost 0, with 11 bases in between. CDR3 size: 16 residues. Looked up from germline, CDR1 is SGHRS and CDR2 is YFSETQ. CDR3 coding DNA: TGCGCCAGCAGCTTACAGGGCGCGACAACTAATGAAAAACTGTTTTTT. Protein product: CASSLQGATTNEKLFF.

This clone was observed a handful of times. The V call is TRBV7-2, the J call TRBJ1-2, with D possibly being TRBD1 (5 bases). CDR1 is SGHTA and CDR2 is FQGNSA in the germline V gene. The CDR3 is 14 residues long. Trimming pared 3 bases from V and 0 bases from J, leaving 8 bases between. The CDR3 DNA is TGTGCCAGCAGCTTCTACAGGACTAACTATGGCTACACCTTC. Protein: CASSFYRTNYGYTF.

The V call is TRBV28, the J call TRBJ2-5; perhaps TRBD1 as D (5 bases). Trimming took off 6 bases at V and 5 bases at J, with 28 bases between the two ends. From germline, CDR1 is MDHEN and CDR2 SYDVKM. The CDR3 totals 18 residues. CDR3 region: CASSLLSFQGPPRETQYF. CDR3 nucleotides: TGTGCCAGCAGCCTCCTTTCTTTTCAGGGTCCCCCAAGGGAGACCCAGTACTTC.

CDR3 region: CASSTRQASYNEQFF. The DNA of the CDR3 is TGTGCCAGTAGTACCCGACAGGCCTCCTACAATGAGCAGTTCTTC. The rearrangement links TRBV19 to TRBJ2-1, with TRBD1 as a possible D gene (6 bases). The CDR3 has 15 amino acids. Germline values: CDR1 LNHDA, CDR2 SQIVND (reference sequence). V dropped 4 bases and J dropped 0 bases, with 10 bases sitting between them.

The gene calls are TRBV28 and TRBJ2-7; a possible D gene is TRBD2 (6 bases). CDR3 size: 14 residues. The germline V gene encodes CDR1 MDHEN and CDR2 SYDVKM. Trimming removed 2 bases from V and 6 bases from J, with 14 bases in between. This CDR3 is CASSLGQRGGEQYF. CDR3 sequence (DNA): TGTGCCAGCAGTTTAGGCCAGAGGGGAGGCGAGCAGTACTTC.

The chain links TRBV7-2 to TRBJ1-4, with TRBD1 as a possible D gene (5 bases). CDR3 length equals 14 residues. Germline V CDR1 and CDR2: SGHTA, FQGNSA. V was clipped by 1 base and J by 6 bases, with 9 bases between them. CDR3 sequence: CASSLGGEDEKLFF. The CDR3 bases are TGTGCCAGCAGCTTAGGGGGGGAGGATGAAAAACTGTTTTTT.

This clone was observed a single time. The chain employs TRBV7-2 and TRBJ1-2, with 10 positions matching TRBD1. With V trimmed by 5 bases and J by 4 bases, 7 bases remained unmatched. Germline CDR1 is SGHTA and CDR2 is FQGNSA. The CDR3 has 15 residues. The DNA for the CDR3 is TGTGCCAGCAGCATGGCGACAGGGGGCGGCTATGGCTACACCTTC. Amino acids: CASSMATGGGYGYTF.

The chain combines TRBV9 with TRBJ2-3, with D hard to call. Germline CDR1 is SGDLS and CDR2 is YYNGEE. The V end was cut by 0 bases, the J end by 2 bases, with 13 bases between. The CDR3 is made up of 16 amino acids. The CDR3 sequence is CASSVGSVTDTDTQYF. Written as DNA, the CDR3 is TGTGCCAGCAGCGTAGGAAGCGTAACTGACACAGATACGCAGTATTTT.

The rearrangement joins TRBV19 to TRBJ2-3; D gene unclear. Trimming stripped 5 bases from V and 3 bases from J, with 12 bases between. CDR3 length: 14 amino acids. Germline V gene lookup returns CDR1 LNHDA and CDR2 SQIVND (reference sequence). CDR3 sequence reads: CASSLLEITDTQYF. CDR3 bases: TGTGCCAGTAGTCTGCTAGAAATAACAGATACGCAGTATTTT.